The text below deals with one TCR beta chain. Its antigen remains unidentified. Per-base qualities were not stored, and no clone one base away is much larger. The CDR3 starts with the cysteine, ends with the phenylalanine, and has 17 residues. CDR3 DNA only is kept here, 51 bases in frame from base 1. CDR1 and CDR2 (SNHLY, FYNNEI) derive from the germline V gene. Relative to germline, V is 2 bases shorter and J is 9 bases shorter, with 23 bases between their ends. This sample is drawn from a study of radiation and T cells in renal cell carcinoma (TCRdb year 2020). The study in broad terms: A total of 53 samples underwent TCR beta sequencing, made up of 25 or so tumors and around 27 peripheral blood samples. In the 53 samples combined, around 3.7 million unique CDR3 nucleotide sequences were found, encoding 3,000,000 or so unique CDR3 amino acid sequences. The last blood draw occurred 4 weeks after radiation, at the same time as nephrectomy.

The immunoSEQ kit was used, according to the manufacturer's recommendations, to generate TCR beta libraries from genomic DNA. For library preparation, a first multiplex PCR was performed with proprietary primers, followed by a second PCR in which unique barcodes were added, and bead cleanups were performed after each round. Each sample batch included a kit-provided positive control reaction and a negative control reaction. The final libraries underwent checking on an Agilent 4200 TapeStation D1000 ScreenTape, volumetric pooling, and quantification by qPCR. Sequencing was performed on an Illumina NextSeq500 using a MidOutput 150-cycle cartridge, with 156 Read1 cycles, 15 Index1 cycles, and the kit custom primers. The pooled library was loaded at roughly 1 pM, with a roughly 22% PhiX control spiked in. The authors' pipeline ran thus. Vendor-processed data were analyzed in R, and a clonotype was defined as all T cells sharing the same CDR3 nucleotide sequence. In the clone abundance analyses, frequencies in each sample were normalized to that sample's 10,000 most abundant clones. Before analysis, public T cell clones were removed, and these numbered fewer than six per sample on average. Tumor-enriched clonotypes and baseline blood-enriched clonotypes were defined as those with an abundance difference of at least 32-fold between compartments. A beta-binomial differential abundance model was used to identify clonotypes that expanded or contracted between blood time points. Tumor-blood repertoire similarity was measured with the Baroni-Urbani and Buser coefficient, and group comparisons used two-tailed Wilcoxon tests in R. TCRdb stores this immuneACCESS table with in-frame sequences only. Part of the clones is absent; in the studies checked, under half of the shortfall reflects unresolved V genes, and no reason is known for the rest. Clonal size and the V and J genes are those of that table, whereas D and trimming came from the DNA. The sample table records 60,000 to 75,000 clones; around three quarters of these occur just once. About 6.4% of the sample is held by the ten biggest clonotypes.

What the study reported, not specific to this receptor: Top tumor clonotypes rose in blood from baseline to 2 weeks post-radiation, then contracted by 4 weeks, suggesting transient expansion of tumor-resident clones. Tracking of blood repertoire dynamics stopped at around 4 weeks after treatment, with no follow-up past that point. Because the trial had a single-armed design, the trial could not examine how radiation dose or scheduling affected the TCR repertoire. Because pretreatment tumor biopsies were not available, the baseline intratumoral presence of clonotypes could not be determined.

Per the publication, the time point label means: blood 4 weeks post-SBRT, at nephrectomy. The intended sense of this specimen's treatment or condition label: 15 Gy SBRT to primary tumor, nephrectomy 4 weeks later. The samples were drawn from a clinical trial, where primary renal cell carcinomas were treated with 15 Gy of stereotactic body radiation therapy and then removed by nephrectomy 4 weeks afterward. To track tumor-enriched clonotypes, serial peripheral blood was sampled from radiation-treated patients at baseline and at 2 weeks and 4 weeks after SBRT. Every patient's renal cell carcinoma showed clear cell pathology. Genomic DNA for TCR sequencing was prepared using the QIAamp DNA Blood Mini Kit (Qiagen). The analyses included only samples that passed all quality control checks.

The chain couples TRBV2 to TRBJ2-1; too little of a D gene remains to name it. The clonotype was recovered from a man aged 55 to 69 with renal cell carcinoma. The starting material was blood, obtained from a patient whose treatment included radiotherapy and nephrectomy. CDR3 reads: CASSESGLAQPLGEQFF. The sequence in DNA is TGTGCCAGCAGTGAAAGTGGTCTCGCGCAGCCCCTTGGTGAGCAGTTCTTC.